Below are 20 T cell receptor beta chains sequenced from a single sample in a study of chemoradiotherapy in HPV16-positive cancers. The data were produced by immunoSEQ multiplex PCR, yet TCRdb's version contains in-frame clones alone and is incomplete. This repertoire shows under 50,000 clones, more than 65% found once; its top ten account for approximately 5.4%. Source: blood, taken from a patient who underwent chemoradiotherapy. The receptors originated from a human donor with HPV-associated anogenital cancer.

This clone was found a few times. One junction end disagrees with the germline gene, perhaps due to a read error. CDR3 nucleotides: TGTGCCAGCAGGGAAGGACAGTCTAATTCACCCCTCCACTTT. Translating it yields CASREGQSNSPLHF. This rearrangement joins TRBV2 to TRBJ1-6; TRBD1 is a possible D gene (6 bases). The CDR3 contains 14 residues. Germline V lookup: CDR1 SNHLY, CDR2 FYNNEI.

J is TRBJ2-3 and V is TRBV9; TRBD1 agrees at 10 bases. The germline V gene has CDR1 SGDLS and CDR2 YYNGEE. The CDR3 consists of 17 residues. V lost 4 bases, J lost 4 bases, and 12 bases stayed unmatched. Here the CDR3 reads CASSPTHGTGVADTQYF. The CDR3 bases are TGTGCCAGCAGCCCCACACACGGGACAGGGGTCGCAGATACGCAGTATTTT.

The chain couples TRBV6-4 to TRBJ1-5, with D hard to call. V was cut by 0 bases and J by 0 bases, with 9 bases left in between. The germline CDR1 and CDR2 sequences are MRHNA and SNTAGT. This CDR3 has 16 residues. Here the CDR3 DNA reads TGTGCCAGCAGTGACTCAAGACTGGATAGCAATCAGCCCCAGCATTTT. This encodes CASSDSRLDSNQPQHF.

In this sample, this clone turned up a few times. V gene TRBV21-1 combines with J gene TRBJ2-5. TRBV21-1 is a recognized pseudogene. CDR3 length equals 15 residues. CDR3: CASISSRGDQETQYF. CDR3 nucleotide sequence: TGTGCCAGCATCTCCTCCCGAGGGGACCAAGAGACCCAGTACTTC.

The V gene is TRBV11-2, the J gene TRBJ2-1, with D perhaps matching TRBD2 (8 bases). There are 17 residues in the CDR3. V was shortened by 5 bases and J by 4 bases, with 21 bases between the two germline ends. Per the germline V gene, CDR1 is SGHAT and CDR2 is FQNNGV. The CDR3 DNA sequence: TGTGCCAGCAGCACCAGGGGGGGAGCGGGGGTGTACAATGAGCAGTTCTTC. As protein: CASSTRGGAGVYNEQFF.

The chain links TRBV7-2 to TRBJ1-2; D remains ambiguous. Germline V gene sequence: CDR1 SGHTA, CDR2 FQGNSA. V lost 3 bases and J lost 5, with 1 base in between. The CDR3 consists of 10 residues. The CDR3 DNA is TGTGCCAGCAGCTTGTATGGCTACACCTTC. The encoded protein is CASSLYGYTF.

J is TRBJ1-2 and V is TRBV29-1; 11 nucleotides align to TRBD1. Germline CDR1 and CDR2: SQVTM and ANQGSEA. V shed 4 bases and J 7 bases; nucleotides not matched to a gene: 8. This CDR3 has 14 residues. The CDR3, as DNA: TGCAGCGTTGGATTGGGACAGGGGGTTCTTGGCTACACCTTC. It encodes CSVGLGQGVLGYTF.

The CDR3 nucleotides read TGTGCCAGCATCCGACGGGGGACAGTTAATGAAAAACTGTTTTTT. Amino acids: CASIRRGTVNEKLFF. The J gene is TRBJ1-4, the V gene TRBV6-4; 7 positions match TRBD1. V shed 7 bases, J shed 4 bases, and the junction held 9 bases outside the gene matches. Germline V lookup: CDR1 MRHNA, CDR2 SNTAGT. This CDR3 is 15 amino acids long.

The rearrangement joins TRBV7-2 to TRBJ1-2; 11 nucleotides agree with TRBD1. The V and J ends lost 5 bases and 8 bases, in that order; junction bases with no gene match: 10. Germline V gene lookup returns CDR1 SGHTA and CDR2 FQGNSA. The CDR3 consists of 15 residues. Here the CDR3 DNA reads TGTGCCAGCAGCCCCACGGGGACAGGGGGAGGCGGCTACACCTTC. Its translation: CASSPTGTGGGGYTF.

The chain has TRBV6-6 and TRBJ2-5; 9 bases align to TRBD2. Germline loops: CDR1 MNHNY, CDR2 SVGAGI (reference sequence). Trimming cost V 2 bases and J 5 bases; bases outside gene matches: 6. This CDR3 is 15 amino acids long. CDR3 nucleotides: TGTGCCAGCAGTTACCCGGGACTAGCATACGAGACCCAGTACTTC. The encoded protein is CASSYPGLAYETQYF.

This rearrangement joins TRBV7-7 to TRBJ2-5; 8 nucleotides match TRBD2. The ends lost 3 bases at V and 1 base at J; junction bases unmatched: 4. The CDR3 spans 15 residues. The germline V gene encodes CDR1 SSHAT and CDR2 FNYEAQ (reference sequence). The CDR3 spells CASSFGLATQETQYF. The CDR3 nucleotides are TGTGCCAGCAGCTTTGGACTAGCAACCCAAGAGACCCAGTACTTC.

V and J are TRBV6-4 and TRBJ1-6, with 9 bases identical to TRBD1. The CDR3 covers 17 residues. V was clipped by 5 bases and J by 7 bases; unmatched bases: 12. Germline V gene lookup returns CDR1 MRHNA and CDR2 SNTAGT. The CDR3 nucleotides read TGTGCCAGCAGTCCGGGACAGGGAGAGTCTTGGAATTCACCCCTCCACTTT. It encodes CASSPGQGESWNSPLHF.

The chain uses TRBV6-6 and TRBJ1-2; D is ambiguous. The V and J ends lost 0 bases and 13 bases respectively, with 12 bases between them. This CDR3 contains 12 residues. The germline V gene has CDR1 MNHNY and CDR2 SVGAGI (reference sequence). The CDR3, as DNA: TGTGCCAGCAGTTACTCTACTAAAGAGGTCACCTTC. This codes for CASSYSTKEVTF.

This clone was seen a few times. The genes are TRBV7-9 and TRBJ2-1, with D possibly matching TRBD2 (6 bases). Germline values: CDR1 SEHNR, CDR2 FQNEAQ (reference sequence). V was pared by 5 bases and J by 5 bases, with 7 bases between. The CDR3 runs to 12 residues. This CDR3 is CASSRGNNEQFF. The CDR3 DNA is TGTGCCAGCAGCCGGGGGAACAATGAGCAGTTCTTC.

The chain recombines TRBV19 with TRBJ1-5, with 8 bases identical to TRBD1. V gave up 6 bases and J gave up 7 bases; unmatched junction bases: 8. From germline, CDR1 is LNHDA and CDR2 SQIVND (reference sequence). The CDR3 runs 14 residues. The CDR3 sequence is CASRLRGPTQPQHF. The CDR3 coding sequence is TGTGCCAGTAGACTCAGGGGGCCGACGCAGCCCCAGCATTTT.

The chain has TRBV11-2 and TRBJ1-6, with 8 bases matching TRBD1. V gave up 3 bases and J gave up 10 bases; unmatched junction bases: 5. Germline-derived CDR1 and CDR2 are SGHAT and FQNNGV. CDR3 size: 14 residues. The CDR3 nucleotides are TGTGCCAGCAGCTTTGGCAGGGGGCAATCACCCCTCCACTTT. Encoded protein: CASSFGRGQSPLHF.

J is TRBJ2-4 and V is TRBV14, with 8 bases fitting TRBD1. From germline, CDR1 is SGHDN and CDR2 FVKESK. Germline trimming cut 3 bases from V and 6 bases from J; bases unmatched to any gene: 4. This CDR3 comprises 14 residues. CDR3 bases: TGTGCCAGCAGCCAGGACAGGGACGTAAACATTCAGTACTTC. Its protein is CASSQDRDVNIQYF.

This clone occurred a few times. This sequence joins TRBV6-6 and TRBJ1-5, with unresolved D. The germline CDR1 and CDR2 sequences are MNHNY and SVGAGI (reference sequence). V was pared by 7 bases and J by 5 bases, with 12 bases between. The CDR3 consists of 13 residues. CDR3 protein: CASINYGDQPQHF. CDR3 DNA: TGTGCCAGCATTAACTATGGGGATCAGCCCCAGCATTTT.

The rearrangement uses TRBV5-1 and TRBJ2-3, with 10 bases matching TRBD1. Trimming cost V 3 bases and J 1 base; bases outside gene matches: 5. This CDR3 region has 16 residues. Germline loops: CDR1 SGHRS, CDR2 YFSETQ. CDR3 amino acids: CASSSLTGGGTDTQYF. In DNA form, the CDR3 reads TGCGCCAGCAGCTCATTGACAGGGGGCGGCACAGATACGCAGTATTTT.

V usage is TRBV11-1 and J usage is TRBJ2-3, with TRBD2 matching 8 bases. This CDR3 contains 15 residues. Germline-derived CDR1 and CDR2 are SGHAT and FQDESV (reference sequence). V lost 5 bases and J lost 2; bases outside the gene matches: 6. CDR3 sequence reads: CASSREGTATDTQYF. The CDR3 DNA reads TGTGCCAGCAGCCGGGAGGGGACCGCCACAGATACGCAGTATTTT.